This TCR beta chain derives from a study of T cells in Graves' hyperthyroidism and ophthalmopathy. This clonotype was detected ten times or more. Its antigen is unknown. Clinicians diagnosed patients from clinical symptoms, serum thyroxine and TRAb, thyroid ultrasound and orbital computed tomography. Study-wide results and limits: Model predictions of ophthalmopathy came a median approximately 6.2 months before onset. Blood also held most thyroid clonotypes expanded beyond 0.001. Ophthalmopathy could be told apart from stable hyperthyroidism with a 13 V-J model.

Researchers took RNA transcripts and amplified the TCR beta CDR3 regions from them. Researchers ran a first-round RT-PCR on the TCR CDR3 using the HTBI primer set. TCRdb re-called the multiplex PCR reads through MiXCR, storing one row per CDR3 protein. The sample holds 500,000 or so distinct CDR3 sequences; more than 15% are singletons and the top ten take approximately 15%. This TCR was sampled from a woman between 18 and 29 years old with Graves' ophthalmopathy. Sample: blood.

The CDR3 coding sequence is TGTGCCAGCTCACCCCCGGAAGGGACTCTTGGAGAGACCCAGTACTTC. Translating gives CASSPPEGTLGETQYF. V usage is TRBV18 and J usage is TRBJ2-5; D is perhaps TRBD2 (6 bases). This CDR3 contains 16 residues. Trimming left V 3 bases short and J 4 bases short, with 18 bases between. Germline values: CDR1 KGHSH, CDR2 LQKENI.